These 26 T cell receptor beta chains share one sample of origin, sequenced in a study of shared clonotypes between healthy human individuals. Some clones are missing from TCRdb's copy, which holds only in-frame ones; the method was immunoSEQ multiplex PCR. The table shows just over 2,000,000 clones, with roughly 96% occurring only once. Sequences were obtained from naive CD4+ T cells sorted from blood. The subset denotes: CD45RA+ positively selected. The receptors originated from a man between 18 and 29 years old in good health.

V gene TRBV6-1 combines with J gene TRBJ2-1; 7 bases match TRBD2. This CDR3 is built from 12 residues. Losses at the gene ends were 2 bases for V and 8 bases for J; bases not matched to a gene: 0. Per the germline V gene, CDR1 is MNHNS and CDR2 is SASEGT. CDR3 residues: CASSERGDEQFF. The CDR3, as DNA: TGTGCCAGCAGTGAACGGGGGGATGAGCAGTTCTTC.

This chain uses TRBV30 with TRBJ2-1; TRBD1 might be the D (6 bases). Germline values: CDR1 GTSNPN, CDR2 SVGIG (reference sequence). Trimming left V 4 bases short and J 0 bases short, with 13 bases between. This CDR3 spans 15 amino acids. The CDR3 bases are TGTGCCTGGACCCGGGACAAGAGCTCCTACAATGAGCAGTTCTTC. Its translation: CAWTRDKSSYNEQFF. The complete variable domain, with remaining parts taken from reference TRBV30 and TRBJ2-1, reads SQTIHQWPATLVQPVGSPLSLECTVEGTSNPNLYWYRQAAGRGLQLLFYSVGIGQISSEVPQNLSASRPQDRQFILSSKKLLLSDSGFYLCAWTRDKSSYNEQFFGPGTRLTVL.

V gene TRBV11-2 combines with J gene TRBJ2-2; 10 nucleotides match TRBD2. V lost 4 bases to trimming and J lost 4 bases; unmatched junction nucleotides: 15. CDR1 and CDR2 from the germline V gene are SGHAT and FQNNGV. The CDR3 runs 19 residues. The CDR3 DNA sequence: TGTGCCAGCAGCTCGTCCAGTTTGGGGCTAGCGGGGGCCACCGGGGAGCTGTTTTTT. Residues: CASSSSSLGLAGATGELFF.

The chain links TRBV6-4 to TRBJ2-2; D possibly corresponds to TRBD2 (5 bases). Germline CDR1 is MRHNA and CDR2 is SNTAGT. Trimming took 5 bases from V and 7 from J, leaving 11 bases between them. This CDR3 comprises 13 residues. In DNA, the CDR3 is TGTGCCAGCAGTTCCCAGAGCGGCGGGGAGCTGTTTTTT. It codes for CASSSQSGGELFF.

The chain is built from TRBV29-1 and TRBJ2-3; either TRBD1 or TRBD2 may supply D (6 bases each). Germline CDR1 reads SQVTM; CDR2 reads ANQGSEA. Deletions cut 1 base from V and 9 bases from J, with 23 bases between. The CDR3 spans 16 residues. The CDR3 nucleotides are TGCAGCGTTGAAGGAGGAGGGTTTACAGGGTTCGTAACGCAGTATTTT. The encoded protein is CSVEGGGFTGFVTQYF.

The chain uses TRBV5-1 and TRBJ1-1; D is uncertain. This CDR3 is 14 amino acids long. Trimming removed 5 bases at V and 2 bases at J, with 13 bases between. Germline values: CDR1 SGHRS, CDR2 YFSETQ. The CDR3 bases are TGCGCCAGCAGGACGACCCCCGCTAACACTGAAGCTTTCTTT. Residues: CASRTTPANTEAFF.

The chain joins TRBV28 to TRBJ1-5, with TRBD1 matching 7 bases. Germline CDR1 reads MDHEN; CDR2 reads SYDVKM. V trimming: 4 bases; J trimming: 1 base; junction bases outside the gene matches: 7. The CDR3 length is 16 residues. Here the CDR3 reads CASSWSPGQSNQPQHF. CDR3 coding DNA: TGTGCCAGCAGTTGGAGCCCGGGACAGAGCAATCAGCCCCAGCATTTT.

The CDR3 protein is CAWSAVLGAGYEQYF. The DNA for the CDR3 is TGTGCCTGGAGTGCCGTCCTCGGAGCAGGCTACGAGCAGTACTTC. This chain uses TRBV30 with TRBJ2-7; D gene ambiguous. The CDR3 totals 15 residues. Germline V lookup: CDR1 GTSNPN, CDR2 SVGIG (reference sequence). V lost 1 base and J lost 3, with 16 bases in between. Drawing the rest from reference TRBV30 and TRBJ2-7, the complete variable domain is SQTIHQWPATLVQPVGSPLSLECTVEGTSNPNLYWYRQAAGRGLQLLFYSVGIGQISSEVPQNLSASRPQDRQFILSSKKLLLSDSGFYLCAWSAVLGAGYEQYFGPGTRLTVT.

This clone occurred once. The V call is TRBV6-6, the J call TRBJ2-5; D not resolved. V gave up 2 bases and J gave up 1 base, with 14 bases separating them. This CDR3 is 16 amino acids long. Germline assignment: CDR1 MNHNY and CDR2 SVGAGI (reference sequence). CDR3 nucleotides: TGTGCCAGCAGTTACCCTACGATAAGGAGCCAAGAGACCCAGTACTTC. Translated, it gives CASSYPTIRSQETQYF.

The rearrangement joins TRBV18 to TRBJ2-2; D might be TRBD2 (5 bases). The V end lost 3 bases, the J end lost 1 base, and 9 bases lay between the germline ends. Germline values: CDR1 KGHSH, CDR2 LQKENI. This CDR3 contains 15 residues. CDR3 sequence: CASSPDGMNTGELFF. CDR3 coding DNA: TGTGCCAGCTCACCGGACGGGATGAACACCGGGGAGCTGTTTTTT.

This rearrangement joins TRBV7-6 to TRBJ2-3, with D perhaps matching TRBD2 (6 bases). Germline V lookup: CDR1 SGHVS, CDR2 FNYEAQ. This CDR3 comprises 15 residues. V lost 0 bases, J lost 2 bases, and 9 bases lay in between. The CDR3 sequence: CASSLAGTYTDTQYF. The CDR3 region has the DNA TGTGCCAGCAGCTTAGCCGGGACTTACACAGATACGCAGTATTTT.

The chain couples TRBV5-1 to TRBJ2-3; TRBD1 might be the D (6 bases). V was trimmed by 3 bases and J by 2 bases, leaving 13 bases between them. This CDR3 has 15 residues. CDR1 is SGHRS and CDR2 is YFSETQ in the germline V gene. The DNA of the CDR3 is TGCGCCAGCAGCTACATGACAGGAAACACAGATACGCAGTATTTT. It is translated as CASSYMTGNTDTQYF. Full variable domain (rest looked up from reference TRBV5-1 and TRBJ2-3): KAGVTQTPRYLIKTRGQQVTLSCSPISGHRSVSWYQQTPGQGLQFLFEYFSETQRNKGNFPGRFSGRQFSNSRSEMNVSTLELGDSALYLCASSYMTGNTDTQYFGPGTRLTVL.

The chain has TRBV9 and TRBJ2-1; unclear D gene. V gave up 0 bases and J gave up 5 bases, with 6 bases separating them. The germline CDR1 and CDR2 sequences are SGDLS and YYNGEE. The CDR3 has 13 residues. DNA of the CDR3: TGTGCCAGCAGCGTAGTTCCGGACAATGAGCAGTTCTTC. Protein: CASSVVPDNEQFF.

The chain joins TRBV25-1 to TRBJ2-7, with 7 bases that match TRBD1. Germline assignment: CDR1 MGHDK and CDR2 SYGVNS. The CDR3 is 14 residues long. V lost 6 bases to trimming and J lost 3 bases; unmatched junction nucleotides: 8. DNA of the CDR3: TGTGCCAGCAGACAGTCAGGGGGTAGCTACGAGCAGTACTTC. Protein product: CASRQSGGSYEQYF.

CDR3 in amino acids: CASSISGRAITDTQYF. Here the CDR3 DNA reads TGTGCCAGCAGCATTAGCGGGAGGGCCATCACAGATACGCAGTATTTT. This rearrangement joins TRBV11-2 to TRBJ2-3; 11 bases map to TRBD2. Germline V CDR1 and CDR2: SGHAT, FQNNGV. Unmatched junction bases numbered 6, after V lost 5 bases and J lost 2 bases. This CDR3 contains 16 residues.

The J gene is TRBJ2-1, the V gene TRBV12-5, with 10 bases lining up with TRBD2. J lost 7 bases, V lost 4 bases, and 4 bases had no gene match. This CDR3 comprises 14 residues. CDR1 is LGHNT, CDR2 FRNRAP, per germline. This CDR3 reads CASGSGTSVNEQFF. As DNA, the CDR3 is TGTGCTAGTGGTTCCGGGACTAGCGTAAATGAGCAGTTCTTC.

This clone appeared many times. The chain is built from TRBV30 and TRBJ1-4; 9 bases align to TRBD1. The CDR3 runs to 15 residues. With 1 base clipped from V and 8 bases from J, the junction kept 8 bases outside the gene matches. From germline, CDR1 is GTSNPN and CDR2 SVGIG (reference sequence). The CDR3 nucleotides are TGTGCCTGGAGTGGAACAGGGGGCTTGGGCGAAAAACTGTTTTTT. It encodes CAWSGTGGLGEKLFF. Supplemented by reference TRBV30 and TRBJ1-4, the full variable domain reads SQTIHQWPATLVQPVGSPLSLECTVEGTSNPNLYWYRQAAGRGLQLLFYSVGIGQISSEVPQNLSASRPQDRQFILSSKKLLLSDSGFYLCAWSGTGGLGEKLFFGSGTQLSVL.

The rearrangement uses TRBV29-1 and TRBJ2-1, with TRBD2 identical over 12 bases. Germline trimming cut 2 bases from V and 4 bases from J; bases unmatched to any gene: 9. The CDR3 has 17 residues. Germline V gives CDR1 SQVTM, CDR2 ANQGSEA. The CDR3 sequence: CSVEKKLLAGGYNEQFF. Written as DNA, the CDR3 is TGCAGCGTTGAAAAAAAGCTGCTAGCGGGGGGGTACAATGAGCAGTTCTTC.

The V call is TRBV29-1, the J call TRBJ2-7, with 9 bases lining up with TRBD1. Germline CDR1 reads SQVTM; CDR2 reads ANQGSEA. There are 14 residues in the CDR3. V shed 4 bases and J 3 bases; nucleotides not matched to a gene: 7. Here the CDR3 reads CSVVPGTGFYEQYF. The CDR3 DNA sequence: TGCAGCGTTGTACCGGGGACAGGGTTCTACGAGCAGTACTTC.

This sequence joins TRBV27 and TRBJ2-1; 8 bases align to TRBD2. Trimming cost V 3 bases and J 10 bases; bases outside gene matches: 8. Germline V gives CDR1 MNHEY, CDR2 SMNVEV (reference sequence). The CDR3 runs 14 residues. The CDR3 nucleotides read TGTGCCAGCAGTTTGGGGACTAGTCCCAGCGAGCAGTTCTTC. Its translation is CASSLGTSPSEQFF.

J is TRBJ2-1 and V is TRBV28; D may be TRBD1 or TRBD2 (8 bases each). Germline CDR1 is MDHEN and CDR2 is SYDVKM. Trimming stripped 9 bases from V and 6 bases from J, with 21 bases between. The CDR3 loop spans 15 amino acids. CDR3 region: CASDRGSGIGNEQFF. In nucleotides, the CDR3 is TGTGCCAGTGACAGGGGTAGCGGGATAGGCAATGAGCAGTTCTTC.

This CDR3 reads CSVEPGGGYTF. DNA for the CDR3: TGCAGCGTTGAACCAGGGGGCGGCTACACCTTC. V gene TRBV29-1 combines with J gene TRBJ1-2, with TRBD1 matching over 8 bases. This CDR3 has 11 amino acids. Per germline, CDR1 SQVTM and CDR2 ANQGSEA. Trimming cost V 2 bases and J 8 bases; bases outside gene matches: 1.

This sequence joins TRBV2 and TRBJ2-2; D might be TRBD2 (5 bases). The germline V gene has CDR1 SNHLY and CDR2 FYNNEI. Trimming cost V 8 bases and J 0 bases, with 16 bases left between them. The CDR3 runs 16 residues. In DNA, the CDR3 is TGTGCCAGCCGCCGCCAGGAGGCCACGAACACCGGGGAGCTGTTTTTT. Translated, it gives CASRRQEATNTGELFF.

V is TRBV6-6 and J is TRBJ1-1, with 9 bases fitting TRBD1. This CDR3 contains 15 residues. Per germline, CDR1 MNHNY and CDR2 SVGAGI (reference sequence). Germline trimming cut 5 bases from V and 4 bases from J; bases unmatched to any gene: 8. The CDR3 bases are TGTGCCAGCAGTACGGAGGGACAGGGAGGCACTGAAGCTTTCTTT. Encoded protein: CASSTEGQGGTEAFF.

CDR3 sequence (DNA): TGCAGCGTTCAAACACCATCTAACACTGAAGCTTTCTTT. This encodes CSVQTPSNTEAFF. The chain uses TRBV29-1 and TRBJ1-1; D is unclear. This CDR3 has 13 amino acids. Germline V CDR1 and CDR2: SQVTM, ANQGSEA. Trimming took 5 bases from V and 2 from J, leaving 12 bases between them.

This chain uses TRBV7-8 with TRBJ2-3; 8 nucleotides line up with TRBD1. V shed 8 bases, J shed 2 bases, and the junction held 6 bases outside the gene matches. Germline V lookup: CDR1 SGHVS, CDR2 FQNEAQ. This CDR3 is 14 amino acids long. The CDR3 protein is CASRDRTNTDTQYF. CDR3 DNA: TGTGCCAGCCGGGACAGGACAAACACAGATACGCAGTATTTT.